What follows are 24 T cell receptor beta chains derived from one specimen sequenced in a study of long-term antiretroviral therapy in people with HIV (dated by TCRdb to 2022 to 2024). The immunoSEQ hsTCRB v3.0 assay was used at survey level resolution to sequence the TRB variable region. TCRdb carries this immuneACCESS record with in-frame sequences only. Its versions omit some clonotypes, under half of them owing to an unresolved V gene in the studies checked, with the rest unexplained. This sample holds roughly 25,000 clones; 82% were observed only once. The ten largest clones take up 5.5% of the sample. The specimen comprised unsorted PBMCs, sampled 1.1 years before starting antiretroviral therapy. These receptors all come from a woman aged 25 to 39 with HIV.

Concerning this clone: The sample has other DNA sequences that encode this CDR3 too. The chain's CDR3 is CAWSRENTEAFF. DNA of the CDR3: TGTGCCTGGAGTAGGGAGAACACTGAAGCTTTCTTT. The chain is built from TRBV30 and TRBJ1-1, with unresolved D. Trimming left V 2 bases short and J 1 base short, with 5 bases between. The CDR3 covers 12 residues. Germline V gene data show CDR1 as GTSNPN and CDR2 as SVGIG (reference sequence).

This clone was observed once. J is TRBJ1-1 and V is TRBV11-2; 8 bases are shared with TRBD1. V lost 7 bases to trimming and J lost 4 bases; unmatched junction nucleotides: 17. The CDR3 is 17 residues long. The V gene's germline CDR1 is SGHAT and CDR2 FQNNGV. CDR3 sequence reads: CASNPPPRGRVGTEAFF. In nucleotides, the CDR3 is TGTGCCAGCAACCCCCCGCCCAGGGGGCGCGTGGGCACTGAAGCTTTCTTT.

The gene calls are TRBV7-9 and TRBJ1-1, with unresolved D. CDR1 is SEHNR and CDR2 is FQNEAQ in the germline V gene (reference sequence). V was clipped by 1 base and J by 0 bases, with 3 bases between them. This CDR3 region has 13 residues. The CDR3 spells CASSLDMNTEAFF. For the CDR3, the DNA is TGTGCCAGCAGCTTAGATATGAACACTGAAGCTTTCTTT.

This clone was counted between two and nine times. The chain links TRBV6-1 to TRBJ1-2; a weak D match, TRBD1 (5 bases). Per the germline V gene, CDR1 is MNHNS and CDR2 is SASEGT. The CDR3 totals 11 residues. V was trimmed by 4 bases and J by 5 bases, leaving 5 bases between them. CDR3 DNA: TGTGCCAGCAGTGCAGGGTATGGCTACACCTTC. Translated, it gives CASSAGYGYTF.

The chain joins TRBV5-5 to TRBJ2-1; 10 nucleotides align to TRBD1. V lost 5 bases and J lost 7; bases outside the gene matches: 12. The CDR3 is 16 residues long. CDR1 is SGHKS and CDR2 is YYEKEE in the germline V gene (reference sequence). The CDR3 region is CASRMETGGYRNEQFF. DNA of the CDR3: TGTGCCAGCAGAATGGAGACAGGGGGCTATAGGAATGAGCAGTTCTTC.

The CDR3 protein is CSVEDLGGGAFF. The CDR3 DNA sequence: TGCAGCGTTGAAGATTTGGGAGGGGGAGCTTTCTTT. The rearrangement joins TRBV29-1 to TRBJ1-1, with D maybe TRBD1 (6 bases). The CDR3 consists of 12 residues. V was trimmed by 0 bases and J by 10 bases, leaving 12 bases between them. Per the germline V gene, CDR1 is SQVTM and CDR2 is ANQGSEA.

The chain carries TRBV7-2 and TRBJ2-7; 7 nucleotides line up with TRBD1. The V segment lost 5 bases and the J segment 5 bases; nucleotides outside the gene matches: 9. The CDR3 covers 14 residues. CDR1 and CDR2 (germline): SGHTA, FQGNSA. CDR3 nucleotide sequence: TGTGCCAGCAGCCCTCTGACAGGGATCAACGAGCAGTACTTC. Protein sequence: CASSPLTGINEQYF.

The V gene is TRBV7-9, the J gene TRBJ2-5, with 8 nucleotides matching TRBD2. Unmatched junction bases numbered 3, after V lost 3 bases and J lost 3 bases. Germline V CDR1 and CDR2: SEHNR, FQNEAQ (reference sequence). The CDR3 length is 14 residues. CDR3 region: CASSFGGGKETQYF. The CDR3 DNA is TGTGCCAGCAGCTTCGGGGGGGGAAAAGAGACCCAGTACTTC.

The chain's CDR3 is CASSLGLAGGVSGTQYF. The DNA for the CDR3 is TGTGCCAGCAGCTTGGGACTAGCGGGGGGCGTTTCGGGTACGCAGTATTTT. V usage is TRBV7-2 and J usage is TRBJ2-3; 15 bases are shared with TRBD2. The germline CDR1 and CDR2 sequences are SGHTA and FQGNSA. The CDR3 sequence is 17 residues long. After removal of 3 bases from V and 8 bases from J, the junction contained 9 bases not matched to a gene.

This chain joins TRBV2 and TRBJ2-7; D unclear. V lost 2 bases to trimming and J lost 0 bases, with 5 bases between them. Germline V CDR1 and CDR2: SNHLY, FYNNEI. CDR3 length equals 13 residues. DNA of the CDR3: TGTGCCAGCAGTGAAAACAGCTCCTACGAGCAGTACTTC. This gives the protein CASSENSSYEQYF.

The chain is built from TRBV30 and TRBJ1-5; D unresolved. The CDR3 contains 15 residues. V gave up 1 base and J gave up 0 bases, with 10 bases separating them. Germline V CDR1 and CDR2: GTSNPN, SVGIG (reference sequence). CDR3 coding DNA: TGTGCCTGGAGTGGGACTGTTTATAGCAATCAGCCCCAGCATTTT. It encodes CAWSGTVYSNQPQHF. Drawing the rest from reference TRBV30 and TRBJ1-5, the complete variable domain is SQTIHQWPATLVQPVGSPLSLECTVEGTSNPNLYWYRQAAGRGLQLLFYSVGIGQISSEVPQNLSASRPQDRQFILSSKKLLLSDSGFYLCAWSGTVYSNQPQHFGDGTRLSIL.

J is TRBJ2-1 and V is TRBV25-1, with 8 bases fitting TRBD2. Germline CDR1 reads MGHDK; CDR2 reads SYGVNS. There are 16 residues in the CDR3. Trimming removed 5 bases from V and 2 bases from J; junction bases left unmatched: 8. The CDR3 DNA follows: TGTGCCAGCAGTAACACGGGGGGGGGACCCTACAATGAGCAGTTCTTC. Translated, it gives CASSNTGGGPYNEQFF.

This clone was observed once. This chain connects TRBV30 to TRBJ2-7; maybe TRBD1 (5 bases). Germline V gives CDR1 GTSNPN, CDR2 SVGIG (reference sequence). The V end lost 2 bases, the J end lost 0 bases, and 20 bases lay between the germline ends. This CDR3 has 17 residues. The CDR3 sequence: CAWSPRDLIESSYEQYV. The CDR3 DNA follows: TGTGCCTGGAGTCCCAGGGATCTAATTGAAAGCTCCTACGAGCAGTACGTC.

In DNA, the CDR3 is TGCGCCAGCAGCCAAGATCGTTCAGGGGGCATCGGATTCACTGAAGCTTTCTTT. Its translation: CASSQDRSGGIGFTEAFF. V gene TRBV4-1 combines with J gene TRBJ1-1; TRBD1 agrees at 8 bases. The CDR3 has 18 residues. Trimming removed 0 bases from V and 4 bases from J; junction bases left unmatched: 13. Germline-derived CDR1 and CDR2 are MGHRA and YSYEKL.

This chain links TRBV30 with TRBJ1-4, with TRBD1 matching over 12 bases. Trimming at V came to 1 base and at J to 4 bases, leaving 4 bases not matched to a gene. The germline V gene encodes CDR1 GTSNPN and CDR2 SVGIG (reference sequence). CDR3 size: 16 residues. Here the CDR3 DNA reads TGTGCCTGGAGTGGGGGACAGGGGGCCCTTAATGAAAAACTGTTTTTT. It specifies CAWSGGQGALNEKLFF. Drawing the rest from reference TRBV30 and TRBJ1-4, the complete variable domain is SQTIHQWPATLVQPVGSPLSLECTVEGTSNPNLYWYRQAAGRGLQLLFYSVGIGQISSEVPQNLSASRPQDRQFILSSKKLLLSDSGFYLCAWSGGQGALNEKLFFGSGTQLSVL.

This clone has a single count. The rearrangement links TRBV9 to TRBJ2-1, with TRBD1 matching over 11 bases. Trimming took 3 bases from V and 7 from J; bases not matched to a gene: 3. The CDR3 runs to 14 residues. Looked up from germline, CDR1 is SGDLS and CDR2 is YYNGEE. Here the CDR3 DNA reads TGTGCCAGCAGCGGGGGGGACAGGGGGAATGAGCAGTTCTTC. This codes for CASSGGDRGNEQFF.

V and J are TRBV10-2 and TRBJ1-2; perhaps TRBD1 as D (6 bases). The CDR3 spans 16 residues. Trimming stripped 0 bases from V and 7 bases from J, with 18 bases between. Germline values: CDR1 WSHSY, CDR2 SAAADI. The CDR3 is CASSESIVGRGFGYTF. CDR3 DNA: TGCGCCAGCAGTGAGTCGATTGTAGGGAGGGGGTTTGGCTACACCTTC.

CDR3 sequence reads: CASRSGTGDGYTF. The CDR3 nucleotides read TGTGCCAGCAGATCTGGGACAGGCGATGGCTACACCTTC. The rearrangement joins TRBV7-8 to TRBJ1-2; 8 positions match TRBD1. Germline assignment: CDR1 SGHVS and CDR2 FQNEAQ. The CDR3 runs 13 residues. The J segment lost 6 bases and the V segment lost 6 bases, leaving 6 bases of the junction unmatched.

The rearrangement uses TRBV6-5 and TRBJ2-7; D is undetermined. V shed 4 bases and J shed 2 bases, with 12 bases lying between them. This CDR3 is built from 14 residues. In germline, CDR1 is MNHEY, CDR2 SVGAGI. CDR3 DNA sequence: TGTGCCAGCAGTTCTCGACGGGCCCCCTACGAGCAGTACGTC. This translates into CASSSRRAPYEQYV.

This sequence joins TRBV2 and TRBJ2-7; 8 bases agree with TRBD2. Germline V gene lookup returns CDR1 SNHLY and CDR2 FYNNEI. The CDR3 is 14 residues long. V lost 7 bases to trimming and J lost 3 bases; unmatched junction nucleotides: 8. CDR3 sequence: CASTQRGGDYEQYV. CDR3 nucleotides: TGTGCCAGCACCCAACGGGGGGGGGACTACGAGCAGTACGTC.

The chain carries TRBV6-5 and TRBJ2-7; D possibly corresponds to TRBD2 (6 bases). CDR1 and CDR2 (germline): MNHEY, SVGAGI. V was clipped by 6 bases and J by 3 bases, with 18 bases between them. The CDR3 has 15 amino acids. DNA for the CDR3: TGTGCCAGCAGCGCCCAGGCGGGACCCTTCTACGAGCAGTACGTC. Translating it yields CASSAQAGPFYEQYV.

The rearrangement uses TRBV30 and TRBJ1-5; D unresolved. Germline values: CDR1 GTSNPN, CDR2 SVGIG (reference sequence). V was clipped by 5 bases and J by 1 base, with 9 bases between them. The CDR3 length is 13 residues. The chain's CDR3 is CAWAAGSNQPQHF. The CDR3 DNA is TGTGCCTGGGCGGCGGGGAGCAATCAGCCCCAGCATTTT.

This clone was observed once. The V call is TRBV7-3, the J call TRBJ2-2; tentatively, D is TRBD2 (5 bases). V was trimmed by 5 bases and J by 5 bases, leaving 9 bases between them. Germline values: CDR1 SGHTA, CDR2 FQGTGA. This CDR3 has 13 residues. CDR3 sequence: CASSADWTGELFF. CDR3 nucleotides: TGTGCCAGCAGCGCGGACTGGACCGGGGAGCTGTTTTTT.

The V call is TRBV5-1, the J call TRBJ1-5; 7 positions match TRBD1. This CDR3 spans 15 amino acids. Germline V lookup: CDR1 SGHRS, CDR2 YFSETQ. V lost 2 bases, J lost 6 bases, and 8 bases stayed unmatched. CDR3 DNA: TGCGCCAGCAGCTTATCCGGGACAGATCCTCAGCCCCAGCATTTT. Translated: CASSLSGTDPQPQHF.